This T cell receptor beta chain comes out of a study of T cell repertoires in cytomegalovirus infection. In the study overall: It was the public TCR beta signatures that indicated both CMV infection and matching HLA type.

The table lists this clonotype with a few counts. Its specificity is not known. Trimming left V 2 bases short and J 4 bases short, with 11 bases between. This CDR3 comprises 14 residues. Germline CDR1 reads ENHRY; CDR2 reads SYGVKD. TCRdb recomputed calls from the reads with MiXCR, one row per CDR3 protein. The table has 750,000 to 950,000 distinct CDR3 sequences, 29% seen once. The rearrangement uses TRBV10-3 and TRBJ1-1; the D gene is possibly TRBD1 (5 bases). This sample comprised cultured CD8+ T cells from PBMCs, obtained from culture after CMV antigen stimulation. This TCR came from a human donor in good health (CMV status not recorded). Some clones in this sample may be carry-over from other donors' samples. The CDR3 nucleotides are TGTGCCATCAGTGAGGGGGGATCGAGCACTGAAGCTTTCTTT. Its translation is CAISEGGSSTEAFF.